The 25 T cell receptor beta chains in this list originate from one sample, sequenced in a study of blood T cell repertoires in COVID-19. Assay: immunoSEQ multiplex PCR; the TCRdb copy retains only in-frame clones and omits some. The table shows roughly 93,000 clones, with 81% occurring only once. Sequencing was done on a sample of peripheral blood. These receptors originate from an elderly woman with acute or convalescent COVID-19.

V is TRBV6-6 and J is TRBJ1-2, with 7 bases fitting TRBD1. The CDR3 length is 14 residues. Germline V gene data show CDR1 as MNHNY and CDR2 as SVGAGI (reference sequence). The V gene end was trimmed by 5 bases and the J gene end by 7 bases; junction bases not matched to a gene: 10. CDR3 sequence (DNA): TGTGCCAGCAGTGGGGCGGGACAGCGATCTGGCTACACCTTC. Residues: CASSGAGQRSGYTF.

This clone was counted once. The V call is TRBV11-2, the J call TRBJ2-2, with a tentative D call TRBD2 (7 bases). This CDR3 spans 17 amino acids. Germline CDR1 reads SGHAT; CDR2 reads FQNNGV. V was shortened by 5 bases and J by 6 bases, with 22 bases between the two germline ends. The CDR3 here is CASSPRRGAIIPGELFF. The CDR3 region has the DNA TGTGCCAGCAGCCCCCGACGGGGGGCCATCATCCCCGGGGAGCTGTTTTTT.

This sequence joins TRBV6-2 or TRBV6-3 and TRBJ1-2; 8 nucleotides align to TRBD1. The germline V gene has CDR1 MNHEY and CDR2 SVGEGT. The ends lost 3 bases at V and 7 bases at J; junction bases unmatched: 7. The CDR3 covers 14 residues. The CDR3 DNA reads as TGTGCCAGCAGTTATGACAGGGGATGGCGTGGCTACACCTTC. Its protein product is CASSYDRGWRGYTF.

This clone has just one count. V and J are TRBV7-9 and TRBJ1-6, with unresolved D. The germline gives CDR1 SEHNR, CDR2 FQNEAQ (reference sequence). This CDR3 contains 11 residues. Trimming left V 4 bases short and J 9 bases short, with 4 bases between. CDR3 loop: CASSSSSPLHF. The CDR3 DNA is TGTGCCAGCAGCTCTTCTTCACCCCTCCACTTT.

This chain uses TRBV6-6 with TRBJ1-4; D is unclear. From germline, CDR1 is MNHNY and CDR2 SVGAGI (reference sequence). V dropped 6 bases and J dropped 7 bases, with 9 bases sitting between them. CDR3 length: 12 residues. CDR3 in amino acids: CASSDGLEKLFF. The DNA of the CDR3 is TGTGCCAGCAGCGACGGACTTGAAAAACTGTTTTTT.

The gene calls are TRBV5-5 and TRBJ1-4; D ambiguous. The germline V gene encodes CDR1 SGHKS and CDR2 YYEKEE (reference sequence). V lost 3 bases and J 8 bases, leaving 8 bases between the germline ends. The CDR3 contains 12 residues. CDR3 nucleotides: TGTGCCAGCAGCTCCTTGACAGAAAAACTGTTTTTT. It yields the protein CASSSLTEKLFF.

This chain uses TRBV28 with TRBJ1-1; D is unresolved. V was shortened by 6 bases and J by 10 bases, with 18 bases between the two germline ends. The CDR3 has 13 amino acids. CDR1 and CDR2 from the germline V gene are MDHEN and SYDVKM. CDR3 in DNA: TGTGCCAGCAGCCCCTACCGAGGGAGAGGAGCTTTCTTT. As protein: CASSPYRGRGAFF.

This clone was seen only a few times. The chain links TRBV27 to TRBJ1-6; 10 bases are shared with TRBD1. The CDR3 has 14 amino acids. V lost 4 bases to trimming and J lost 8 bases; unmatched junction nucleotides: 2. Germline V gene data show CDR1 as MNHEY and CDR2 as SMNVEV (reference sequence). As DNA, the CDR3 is TGTGCCAGCAGTTCGGACAGGGGGGATTCACCCCTCCACTTT. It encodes CASSSDRGDSPLHF.

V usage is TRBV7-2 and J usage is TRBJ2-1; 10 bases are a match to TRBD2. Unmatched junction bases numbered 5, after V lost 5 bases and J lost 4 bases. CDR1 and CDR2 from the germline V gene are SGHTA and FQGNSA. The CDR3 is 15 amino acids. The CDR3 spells CASSITSGNYNEQFF. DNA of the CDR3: TGTGCCAGCAGCATTACTAGCGGGAATTACAATGAGCAGTTCTTC.

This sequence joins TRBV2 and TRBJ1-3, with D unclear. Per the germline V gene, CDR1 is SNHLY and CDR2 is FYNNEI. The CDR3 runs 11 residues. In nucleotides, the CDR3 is TGTGCGGGCAGCTCTGGAAACACCATATATTTT. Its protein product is CAGSSGNTIYF.

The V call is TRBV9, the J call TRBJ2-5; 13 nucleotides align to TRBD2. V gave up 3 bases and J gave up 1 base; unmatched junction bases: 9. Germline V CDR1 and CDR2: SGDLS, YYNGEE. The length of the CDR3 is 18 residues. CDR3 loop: CASSAQLAGGPFQETQYF. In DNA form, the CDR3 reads TGTGCCAGCAGCGCCCAACTAGCGGGGGGGCCCTTCCAAGAGACCCAGTACTTC.

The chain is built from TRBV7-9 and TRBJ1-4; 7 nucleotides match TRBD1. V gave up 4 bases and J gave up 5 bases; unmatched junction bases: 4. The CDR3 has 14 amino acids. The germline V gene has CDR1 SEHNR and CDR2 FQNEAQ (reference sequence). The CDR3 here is CASSSTGNNEKLFF. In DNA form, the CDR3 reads TGTGCCAGCAGCTCGACAGGGAACAATGAAAAACTGTTTTTT.

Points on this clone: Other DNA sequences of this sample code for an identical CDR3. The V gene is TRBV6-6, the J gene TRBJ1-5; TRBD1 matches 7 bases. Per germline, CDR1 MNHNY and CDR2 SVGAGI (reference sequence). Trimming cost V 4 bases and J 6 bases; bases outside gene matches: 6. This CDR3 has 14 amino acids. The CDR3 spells CASSSTGTGQPQHF. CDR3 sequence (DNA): TGTGCCAGCAGTTCGACAGGGACGGGTCAGCCCCAGCATTTT.

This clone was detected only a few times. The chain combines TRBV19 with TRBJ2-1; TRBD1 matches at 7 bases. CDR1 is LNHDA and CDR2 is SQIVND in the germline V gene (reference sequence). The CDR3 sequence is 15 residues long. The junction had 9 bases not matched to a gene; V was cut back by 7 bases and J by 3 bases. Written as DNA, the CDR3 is TGTGCCAGTATTTCAAACAGGGGACGCTACAATGAGCAGTTCTTC. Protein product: CASISNRGRYNEQFF.

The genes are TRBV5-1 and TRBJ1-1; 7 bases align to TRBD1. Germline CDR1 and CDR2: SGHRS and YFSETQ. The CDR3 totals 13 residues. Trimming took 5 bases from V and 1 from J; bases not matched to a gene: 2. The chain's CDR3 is CASRTGQNTEAFF. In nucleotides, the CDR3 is TGCGCCAGCAGGACAGGGCAGAACACTGAAGCTTTCTTT.

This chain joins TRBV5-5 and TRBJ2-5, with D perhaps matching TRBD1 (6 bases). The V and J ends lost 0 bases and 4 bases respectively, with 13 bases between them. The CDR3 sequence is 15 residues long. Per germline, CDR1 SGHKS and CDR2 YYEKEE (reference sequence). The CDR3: CASSLVVIRGETQYF. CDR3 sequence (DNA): TGTGCCAGCAGCTTGGTGGTTATCAGGGGAGAGACCCAGTACTTC.

The CDR3 region has the DNA TGTGCCAGCACGGGACAGGGGCAAGAGACCCAGTACTTC. Translated: CASTGQGQETQYF. The chain recombines TRBV27 with TRBJ2-5; 10 positions match TRBD1. Germline V gene lookup returns CDR1 MNHEY and CDR2 SMNVEV (reference sequence). The J segment lost 2 bases and the V segment lost 7 bases, leaving 1 base of the junction unmatched. This CDR3 spans 13 amino acids.

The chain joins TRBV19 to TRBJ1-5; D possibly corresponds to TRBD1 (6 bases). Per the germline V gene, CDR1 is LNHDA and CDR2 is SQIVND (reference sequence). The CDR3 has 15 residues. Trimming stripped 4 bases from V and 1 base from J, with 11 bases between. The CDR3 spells CASSTTQGSNQPQHF. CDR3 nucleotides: TGTGCCAGTAGTACTACACAGGGAAGCAATCAGCCCCAGCATTTT. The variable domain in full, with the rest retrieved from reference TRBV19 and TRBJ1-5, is DGGITQSPKYLFRKEGQNVTLSCEQNLNHDAMYWYRQDPGQGLRLIYYSQIVNDFQKGDIAEGYSVSREKKESFPLTVTSAQKNPTAFYLCASSTTQGSNQPQHFGDGTRLSIL.

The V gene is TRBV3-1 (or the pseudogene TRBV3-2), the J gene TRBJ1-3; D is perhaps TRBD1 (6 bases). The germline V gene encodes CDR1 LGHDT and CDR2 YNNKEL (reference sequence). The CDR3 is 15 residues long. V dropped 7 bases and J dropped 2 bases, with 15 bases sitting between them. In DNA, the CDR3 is TGTGCCAGCACCATAAATACAGGGACTGGAAACACCATATATTTT. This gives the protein CASTINTGTGNTIYF.

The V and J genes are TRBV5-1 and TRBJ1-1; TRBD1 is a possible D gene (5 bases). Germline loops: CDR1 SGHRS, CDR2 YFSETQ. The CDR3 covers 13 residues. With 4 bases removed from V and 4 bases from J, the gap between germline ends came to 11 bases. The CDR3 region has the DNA TGCGCCAGCAGCACGGACATGGTCACTGAAGCTTTCTTT. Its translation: CASSTDMVTEAFF.

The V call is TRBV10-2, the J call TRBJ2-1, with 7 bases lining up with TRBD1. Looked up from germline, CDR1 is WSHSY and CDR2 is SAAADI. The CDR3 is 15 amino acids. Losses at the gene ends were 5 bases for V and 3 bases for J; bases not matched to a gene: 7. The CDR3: CASSKNRDSYNEQFF. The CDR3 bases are TGCGCCAGCAGTAAAAATAGGGACAGCTACAATGAGCAGTTCTTC.

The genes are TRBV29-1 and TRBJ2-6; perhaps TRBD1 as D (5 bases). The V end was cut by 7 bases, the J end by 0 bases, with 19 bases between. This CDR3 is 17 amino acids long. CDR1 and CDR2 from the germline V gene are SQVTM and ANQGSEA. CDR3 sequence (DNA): TGCAGCGCTTTGACAGCTACTTACCTCTCTGGGGCCAACGTCCTGACTTTC. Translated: CSALTATYLSGANVLTF.

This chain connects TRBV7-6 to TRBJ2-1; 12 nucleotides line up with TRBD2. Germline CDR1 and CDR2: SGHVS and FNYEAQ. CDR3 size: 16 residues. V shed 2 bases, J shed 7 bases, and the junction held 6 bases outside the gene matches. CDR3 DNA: TGTGCCAGCAGCTTATACGGTACTAGCGGGGGGAATGAGCAGTTCTTC. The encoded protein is CASSLYGTSGGNEQFF.

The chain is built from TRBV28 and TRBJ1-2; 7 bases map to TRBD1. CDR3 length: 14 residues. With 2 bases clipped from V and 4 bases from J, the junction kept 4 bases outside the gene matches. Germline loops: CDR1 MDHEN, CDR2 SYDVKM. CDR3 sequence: CASSLRQGGYGYTF. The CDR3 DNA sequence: TGTGCCAGCAGTTTAAGGCAGGGGGGCTATGGCTACACCTTC.

The CDR3 loop reads CASSRGSSTDTQYF. CDR3 in DNA: TGTGCCAGCAGCCGGGGGTCTAGCACAGATACGCAGTATTTT. The V call is TRBV6-5, the J call TRBJ2-3; tentative D call: TRBD2 (6 bases). The germline gives CDR1 MNHEY, CDR2 SVGAGI. V was cut by 6 bases and J by 0 bases, with 10 bases left in between. The CDR3 extends over 14 amino acids.